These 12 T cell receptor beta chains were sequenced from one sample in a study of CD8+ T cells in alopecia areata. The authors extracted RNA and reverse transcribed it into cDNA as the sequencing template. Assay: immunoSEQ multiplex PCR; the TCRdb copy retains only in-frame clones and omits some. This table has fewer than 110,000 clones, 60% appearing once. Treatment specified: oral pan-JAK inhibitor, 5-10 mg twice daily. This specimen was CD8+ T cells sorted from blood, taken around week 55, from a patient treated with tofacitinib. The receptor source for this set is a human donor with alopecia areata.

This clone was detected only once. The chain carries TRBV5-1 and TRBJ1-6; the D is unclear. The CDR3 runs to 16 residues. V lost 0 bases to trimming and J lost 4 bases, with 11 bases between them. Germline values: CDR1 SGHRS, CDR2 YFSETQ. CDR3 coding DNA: TGCGCCAGCAGCTTGGGAGGTGCAGGATATAATTCACCCCTCCACTTT. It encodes CASSLGGAGYNSPLHF.

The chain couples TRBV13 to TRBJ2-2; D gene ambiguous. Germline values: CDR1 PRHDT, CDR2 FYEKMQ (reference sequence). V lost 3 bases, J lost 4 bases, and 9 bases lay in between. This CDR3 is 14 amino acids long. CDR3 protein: CASSLGGVTGELFF. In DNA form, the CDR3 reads TGTGCCAGCAGCTTGGGCGGTGTCACCGGGGAGCTGTTTTTT.

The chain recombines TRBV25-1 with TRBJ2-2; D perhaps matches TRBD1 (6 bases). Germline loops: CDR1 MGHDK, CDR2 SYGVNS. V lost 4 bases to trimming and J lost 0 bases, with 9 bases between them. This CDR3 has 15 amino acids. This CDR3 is CASSGDTANTGELFF. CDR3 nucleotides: TGTGCCAGCAGTGGGGACACAGCGAACACCGGGGAGCTGTTTTTT.

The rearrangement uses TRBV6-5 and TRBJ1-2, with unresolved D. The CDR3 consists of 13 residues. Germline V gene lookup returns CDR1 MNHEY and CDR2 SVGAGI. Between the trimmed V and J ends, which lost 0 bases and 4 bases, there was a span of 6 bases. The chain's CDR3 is CASSYSGFYGYTF. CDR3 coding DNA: TGTGCCAGCAGTTACTCGGGATTCTATGGCTACACCTTC.

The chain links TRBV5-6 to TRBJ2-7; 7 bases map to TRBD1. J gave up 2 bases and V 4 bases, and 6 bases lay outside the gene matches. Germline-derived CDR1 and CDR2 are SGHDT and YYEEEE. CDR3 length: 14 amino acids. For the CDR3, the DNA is TGTGCCAGCAGCCTGGACAGGACCCCCTACGAGCAGTACTTC. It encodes CASSLDRTPYEQYF.

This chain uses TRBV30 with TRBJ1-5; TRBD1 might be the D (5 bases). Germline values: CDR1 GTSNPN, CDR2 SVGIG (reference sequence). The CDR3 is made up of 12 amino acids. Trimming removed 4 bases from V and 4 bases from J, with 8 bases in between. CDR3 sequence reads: CAWNDRNQPQHF. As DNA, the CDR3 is TGTGCCTGGAATGACAGAAATCAGCCCCAGCATTTT.

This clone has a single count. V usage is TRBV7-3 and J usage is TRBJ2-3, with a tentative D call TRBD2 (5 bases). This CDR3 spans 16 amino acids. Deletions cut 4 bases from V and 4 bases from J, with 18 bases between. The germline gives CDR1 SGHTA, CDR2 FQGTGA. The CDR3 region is CASSSDDGLNSDTQYF. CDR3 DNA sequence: TGTGCCAGCAGCTCCGATGACGGACTCAACTCAGATACGCAGTATTTT.

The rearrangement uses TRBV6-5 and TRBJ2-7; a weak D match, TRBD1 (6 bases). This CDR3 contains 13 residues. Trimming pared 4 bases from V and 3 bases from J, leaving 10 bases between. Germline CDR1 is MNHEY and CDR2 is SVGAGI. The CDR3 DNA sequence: TGTGCCAGCAGTTCCGACAGGAACTACGAGCAGTACTTC. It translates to CASSSDRNYEQYF.

In DNA form, the CDR3 reads TGTGCCAGCAGTTCACAGGGATATGGACATACGCAGTATTTT. Its translation is CASSSQGYGHTQYF. V and J are TRBV27 and TRBJ2-3, with D possibly TRBD1 on 6 matching bases. This CDR3 region has 14 residues. The ends were cut back, 4 bases at V and 7 bases at J, with 15 bases in the middle. Germline-derived CDR1 and CDR2 are MNHEY and SMNVEV (reference sequence).

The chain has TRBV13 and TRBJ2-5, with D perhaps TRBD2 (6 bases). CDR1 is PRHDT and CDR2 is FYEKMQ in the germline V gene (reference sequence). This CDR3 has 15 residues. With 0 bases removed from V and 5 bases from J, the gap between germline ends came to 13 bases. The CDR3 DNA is TGTGCCAGCAGCTTAGGCCGGAGGGCAGGGGAGACCCAGTACTTC. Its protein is CASSLGRRAGETQYF.

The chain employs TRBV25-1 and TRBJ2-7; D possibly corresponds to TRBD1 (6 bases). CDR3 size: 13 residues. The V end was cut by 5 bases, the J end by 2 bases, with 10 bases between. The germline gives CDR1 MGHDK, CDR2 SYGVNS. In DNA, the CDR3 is TGTGCCAGCAGTAAGACAGGAACCTACGAGCAGTACTTC. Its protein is CASSKTGTYEQYF.

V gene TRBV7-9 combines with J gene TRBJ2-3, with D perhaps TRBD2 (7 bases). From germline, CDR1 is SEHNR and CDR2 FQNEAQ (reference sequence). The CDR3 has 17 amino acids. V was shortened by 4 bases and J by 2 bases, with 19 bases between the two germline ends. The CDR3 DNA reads TGTGCCAGCAGCTCCACACTCGAGCGGGGACACACAGATACGCAGTATTTT. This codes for CASSSTLERGHTDTQYF.